The clone carrying this T cell receptor beta chain was detected a few times. Participants were aged roughly 18 to 90 years from about two dozen US areas. Participants reported their clinical history, and cohort assignment relied on those reports. Sequencing was performed with immunoSEQ multiplex PCR; in TCRdb, only in-frame clones are kept and a portion is missing. The sample contains about 190,000 clones, around 86% of which appear only once. V dropped 0 bases and J dropped 3 bases, with 8 bases sitting between them. The CDR3 is 15 amino acids. Germline loops: CDR1 MGHRA, CDR2 YSYEKL. This sample stems from a study of blood T cell repertoires in COVID-19. Whole-study context: The origin of the acute and convalescent COVID-19 samples was the United States, Italy and Spain. The analysed material was cDNA or gDNA that came from T cells, B-cell-depleted T cells, or PBMCs.

The chain joins TRBV4-1 to TRBJ2-2, with a weak D call TRBD1 (6 bases). The sample was PBMCs or T cells enriched from blood (not recorded which). This clonotype was obtained from a woman in her 30s who had recovered from COVID-19. CDR3 sequence: CASSQEAGDTGELFF. The CDR3, as DNA: TGCGCCAGCAGCCAAGAGGCAGGGGACACCGGGGAGCTGTTTTTT.